A single sample gave rise to the 5 T cell receptor beta chains below, sequenced in a study of OX40 agonist ivuxolimab in advanced cancers. Sequencing was performed with immunoSEQ multiplex PCR; in TCRdb, only in-frame clones are kept and a portion is missing. Of nearly 65,000 clones in the sample, about 89% are singletons; the top ten hold roughly 4%. The material sequenced was CD4+ or CD8+ T cells sorted from blood, taken in a trial of the OX40 agonist ivuxolimab. The receptors originated from an adult with an advanced solid tumor such as melanoma, head and neck, liver or kidney cancer.

The chain has TRBV4-2 and TRBJ1-2; maybe TRBD1 (6 bases). The CDR3 totals 15 residues. Germline assignment: CDR1 LGHNA and CDR2 YNFKEQ. The ends were cut back, 0 bases at V and 8 bases at J, with 16 bases in the middle. In DNA form, the CDR3 reads TGTGCCAGCAGCCAAGAAGGTGGGCCAGGGGACGGCTACACCTTC. Amino acid sequence: CASSQEGGPGDGYTF.

This chain links TRBV6-1 with TRBJ2-7; the D is unclear. In germline, CDR1 is MNHNS, CDR2 SASEGT. Trimming removed 3 bases at V and 7 bases at J, with 10 bases between. The CDR3 runs 12 residues. The CDR3 region is CASSDDPLEQYV. CDR3 bases: TGTGCCAGCAGTGACGACCCTCTAGAGCAGTACGTC.

V and J are TRBV9 and TRBJ2-7; possibly TRBD2 for D (5 bases). CDR1 is SGDLS, CDR2 YYNGEE, per germline. V was clipped by 0 bases and J by 2 bases, with 12 bases between them. The CDR3 spans 15 residues. CDR3 amino acids: CASSVGWESTYEQYF. The CDR3 DNA sequence: TGTGCCAGCAGCGTAGGATGGGAGTCAACCTACGAGCAGTACTTC.

The chain links TRBV9 to TRBJ2-3; D gene unclear. The germline gives CDR1 SGDLS, CDR2 YYNGEE. Trimming cost V 0 bases and J 4 bases, with 6 bases left between them. CDR3 length: 13 residues. CDR3 amino acids: CASSVGAPDTQYF. CDR3 nucleotides: TGTGCCAGCAGCGTAGGGGCGCCAGATACGCAGTATTTT.

Only one count was recorded for this clone. The rearrangement joins TRBV4-1 to TRBJ2-7; unclear D gene. Germline V gene data show CDR1 as MGHRA and CDR2 as YSYEKL. The CDR3 has 14 amino acids. Trimming cost V 0 bases and J 6 bases, with 12 bases left between them. The CDR3 here is CASSQDSSAFEQYV. CDR3 DNA: TGCGCCAGCAGCCAAGACTCTTCCGCGTTCGAGCAGTACGTC.